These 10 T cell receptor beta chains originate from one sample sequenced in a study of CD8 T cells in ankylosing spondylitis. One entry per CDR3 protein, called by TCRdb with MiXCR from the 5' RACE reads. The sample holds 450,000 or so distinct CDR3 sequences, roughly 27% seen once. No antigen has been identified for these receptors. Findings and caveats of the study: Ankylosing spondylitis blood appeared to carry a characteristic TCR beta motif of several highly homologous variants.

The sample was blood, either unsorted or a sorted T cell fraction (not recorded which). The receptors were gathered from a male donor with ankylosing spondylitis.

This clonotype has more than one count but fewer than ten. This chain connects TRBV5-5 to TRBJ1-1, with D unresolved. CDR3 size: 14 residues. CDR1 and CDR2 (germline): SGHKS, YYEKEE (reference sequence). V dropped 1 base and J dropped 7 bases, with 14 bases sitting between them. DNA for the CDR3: TGTGCCAGCAGCTTGTTACTCAGCGCCCGTGAAGCTTTCTTT. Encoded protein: CASSLLLSAREAFF. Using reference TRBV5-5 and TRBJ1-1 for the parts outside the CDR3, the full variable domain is DAGVTQSPTHLIKTRGQQVTLRCSPISGHKSVSWYQQVLGQGPQFIFQYYEKEERGRGNFPDRFSARQFPNYSSELNVNALLLGDSALYLCASSLLLSAREAFFGQGTRLTVV.

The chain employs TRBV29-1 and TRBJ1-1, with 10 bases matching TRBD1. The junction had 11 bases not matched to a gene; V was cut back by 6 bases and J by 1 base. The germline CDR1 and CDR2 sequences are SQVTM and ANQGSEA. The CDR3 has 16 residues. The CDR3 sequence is CSVMDRGRGANTEAFF. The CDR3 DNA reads TGCAGCGTGATGGACAGGGGGAGAGGGGCGAACACTGAAGCTTTCTTT.

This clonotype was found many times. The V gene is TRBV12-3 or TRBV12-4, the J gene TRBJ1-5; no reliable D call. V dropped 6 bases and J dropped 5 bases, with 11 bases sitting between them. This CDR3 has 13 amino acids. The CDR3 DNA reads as TGTGCCAGCAGCCTATCTAGGGATCAGCCCCAGCATTTT. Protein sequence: CASSLSRDQPQHF.

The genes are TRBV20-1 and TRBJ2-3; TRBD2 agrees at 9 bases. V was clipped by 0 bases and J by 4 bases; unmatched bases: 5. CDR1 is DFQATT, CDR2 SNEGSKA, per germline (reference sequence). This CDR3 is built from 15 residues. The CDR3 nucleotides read TGCAGTGCTAGAGATGGGAGACTAGCGGCAGATACGCAGTATTTT. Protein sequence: CSARDGRLAADTQYF.

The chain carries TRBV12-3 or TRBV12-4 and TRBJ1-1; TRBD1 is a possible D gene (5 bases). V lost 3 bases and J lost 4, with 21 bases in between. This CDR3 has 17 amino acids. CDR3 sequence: CASSFGAGLAVGTEAFF. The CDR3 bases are TGTGCCAGCAGTTTCGGCGCAGGGCTTGCTGTGGGCACTGAAGCTTTCTTT.

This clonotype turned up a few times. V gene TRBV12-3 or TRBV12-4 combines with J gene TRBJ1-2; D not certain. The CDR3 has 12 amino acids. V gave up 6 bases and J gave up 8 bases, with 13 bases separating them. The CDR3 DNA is TGTGCCAGCAGCCCACTATCATGGGGCTACACCTTC. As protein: CASSPLSWGYTF.

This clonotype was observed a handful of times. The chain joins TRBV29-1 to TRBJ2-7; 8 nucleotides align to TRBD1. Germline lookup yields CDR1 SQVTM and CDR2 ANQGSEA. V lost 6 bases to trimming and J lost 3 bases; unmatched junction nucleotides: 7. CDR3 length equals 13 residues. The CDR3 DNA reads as TGCAGCGTCAGCGGACAGGGTAGCTACGAGCAGTACTTC. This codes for CSVSGQGSYEQYF.

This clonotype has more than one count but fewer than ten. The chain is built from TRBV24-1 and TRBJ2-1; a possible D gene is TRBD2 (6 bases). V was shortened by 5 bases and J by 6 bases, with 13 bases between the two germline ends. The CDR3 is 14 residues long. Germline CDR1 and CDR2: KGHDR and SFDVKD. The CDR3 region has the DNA TGTGCCACCAGTGGGCAGCGGGCAGTCAATGAGCAGTTCTTC. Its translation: CATSGQRAVNEQFF.

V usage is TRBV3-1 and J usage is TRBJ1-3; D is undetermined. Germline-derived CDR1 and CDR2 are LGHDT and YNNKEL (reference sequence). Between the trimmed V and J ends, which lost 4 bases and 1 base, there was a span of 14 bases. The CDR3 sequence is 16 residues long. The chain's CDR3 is CASSPITGRSGNTIYF. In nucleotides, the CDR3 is TGTGCCAGCAGCCCCATCACCGGTCGGTCTGGAAACACCATATATTTT.

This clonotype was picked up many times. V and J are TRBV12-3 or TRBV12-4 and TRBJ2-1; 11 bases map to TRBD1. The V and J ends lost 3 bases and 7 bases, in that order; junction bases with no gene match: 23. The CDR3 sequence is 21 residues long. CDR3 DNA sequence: TGTGCCAGCAGTTTGAGGGCTACACTGGGTGGGGGGACAGGGGGTTTTAATGAGCAGTTCTTC. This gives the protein CASSLRATLGGGTGGFNEQFF.